Here is one T cell receptor beta chain with its context. A junction boundary mismatches the germline segment, possibly from a read error. The data were taken from a study of identical twins. CDR1 is LGHNA, CDR2 YSLEER, per germline. The CDR3 is 14 amino acids. Template switching supplied a universal primer site; unique molecular identifiers were carried on the cDNA. TCRdb redid the calling of the 5' RACE reads with MiXCR, one entry per CDR3 protein. The data show some 500,000 distinct CDR3 sequences, approximately 10% seen once. The same data also went into a second study, on yellow fever vaccine responses in identical twins.

The chain joins TRBV4-3 to TRBJ2-5, with 7 bases lining up with TRBD1. Input material: PBMCs. The TCR was taken from a woman aged 18-29 years in good health. This CDR3 is CASSQRQGQGTQYF. As DNA, the CDR3 is TGCGCCAGCAGCCAGCGACAGGGCCAAGGGACCCAGTACTTC.